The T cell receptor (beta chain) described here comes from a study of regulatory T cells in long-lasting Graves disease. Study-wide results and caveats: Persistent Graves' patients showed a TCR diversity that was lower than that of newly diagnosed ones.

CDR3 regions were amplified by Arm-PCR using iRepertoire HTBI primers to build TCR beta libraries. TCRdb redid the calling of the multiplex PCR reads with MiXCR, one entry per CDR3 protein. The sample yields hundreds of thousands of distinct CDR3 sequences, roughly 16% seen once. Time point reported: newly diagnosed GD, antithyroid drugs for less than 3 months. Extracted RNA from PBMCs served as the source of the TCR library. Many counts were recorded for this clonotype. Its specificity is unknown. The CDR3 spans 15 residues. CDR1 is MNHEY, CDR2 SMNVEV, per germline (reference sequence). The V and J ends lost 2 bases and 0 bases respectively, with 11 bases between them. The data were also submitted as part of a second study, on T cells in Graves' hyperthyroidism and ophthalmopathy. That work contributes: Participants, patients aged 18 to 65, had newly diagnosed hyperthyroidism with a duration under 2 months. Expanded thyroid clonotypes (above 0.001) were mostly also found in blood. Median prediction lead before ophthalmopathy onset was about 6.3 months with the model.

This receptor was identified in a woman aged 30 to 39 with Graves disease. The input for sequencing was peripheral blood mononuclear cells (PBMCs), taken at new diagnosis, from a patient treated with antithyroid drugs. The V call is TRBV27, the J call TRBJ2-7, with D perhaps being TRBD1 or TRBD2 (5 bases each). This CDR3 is CASSLRGYSSYEQYF. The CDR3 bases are TGTGCCAGCAGTTTACGGGGCTACAGCTCCTACGAGCAGTACTTC.